The clone carrying this T cell receptor beta chain came up a few times. Its antigen remains unidentified. Data came from immunoSEQ multiplex PCR; TCRdb stores just in-frame clones and leaves some out. The sample has roughly 40,000 clones, roughly 78% seen once. Exclusion applied to patients with autoimmune disease history or systemic immunosuppression. This sample was taken from a study of OX40 agonist ivuxolimab in advanced cancers. Overall study: Three dose-escalation patients had partial responses: one with hepatocellular carcinoma and two with cutaneous melanoma. Study observations and caveats: At 0.1 to 3.0 mg/kg and by week 6, clonal expansion occurred in CD4+ and CD8+ blood T cells.

CDR3 length equals 15 residues. Germline V gene data show CDR1 as MGHRA and CDR2 as YSYEKL. Unmatched junction bases numbered 11, after V lost 5 bases and J lost 9 bases. The chain couples TRBV4-1 to TRBJ2-1, with 9 nucleotides matching TRBD2. The sample was CD4+ or CD8+ T cells sorted from blood, taken in a trial of the OX40 agonist ivuxolimab. This TCR was sampled from an adult with an advanced solid tumor such as melanoma, head and neck, liver or kidney cancer. The chain's CDR3 is CASSSRLAGIGEQFF. The DNA of the CDR3 is TGCGCCAGCAGCTCCCGCCTAGCGGGAATCGGTGAGCAGTTCTTC.